The rows below give T cell receptor beta chains drawn from one sample of a study of read filtering for tumor transcriptome and immune sequencing. TCRdb reprocessed the reads with MiXCR, giving one entry per CDR3 protein. The sample records roughly 56,000 distinct CDR3 sequences, roughly 18% being singletons. Sequencing was performed on a population of CD138-negative cells sorted from bone marrow. The source is a donor at least 40 years old with multiple myeloma. Both conserved end residues are part of each CDR3. The order of the fields is clone size, D gene, V gene, J gene, CDR3 protein, CDR3 DNA. D genes are given only for firm matches. Size values are once, few and many counts, or a class for expanded clones, and some rows have none.

clone_size: many
d_call: .
v_call: TRBV3-1
j_call: TRBJ2-1
cdr3_aa: CASRSPQNYNEQFF
cdr3_nt: TGTGCCAGCCGCTCCCCACAAAACTACAATGAGCAGTTCTTC

clone_size: many
d_call: .
v_call: TRBV11-3
j_call: TRBJ2-5
cdr3_aa: CASSLMITGAETQYF
cdr3_nt: TGTGCCAGCAGCTTGATGATAACGGGCGCAGAGACCCAGTACTTC

clone_size: many
d_call: TRBD2
v_call: TRBV6-1
j_call: TRBJ2-5
cdr3_aa: CASSIFGTGTSSPETQYF
cdr3_nt: TGTGCCAGCAGCATCTTTGGGACCGGGACTAGCTCCCCAGAGACCCAGTACTTC

clone_size: many
d_call: TRBD1
v_call: TRBV5-1
j_call: TRBJ2-1
cdr3_aa: CASSLHRGSYNEQFF
cdr3_nt: TGCGCCAGCAGCTTGCACAGGGGGTCCTACAATGAGCAGTTCTTC

clone_size: .
d_call: .
v_call: TRBV10-3
j_call: TRBJ2-7
cdr3_aa: CAIRETGRSYEQYF
cdr3_nt: TGTGCCATCAGAGAAACAGGGCGCTCCTACGAGCAGTACTTC

clone_size: many
d_call: TRBD1
v_call: TRBV7-9
j_call: TRBJ2-3
cdr3_aa: CASGRDSRRDTQYF
cdr3_nt: TGTGCCAGCGGAAGGGACAGCCGTCGGGATACGCAGTATTTT

clone_size: many
d_call: .
v_call: TRBV20-1
j_call: TRBJ2-1
cdr3_aa: CSARDQRRYNEQFF
cdr3_nt: TGCAGTGCTAGAGATCAACGGCGTTACAATGAGCAGTTCTTC

clone_size: .
d_call: .
v_call: TRBV29-1
j_call: TRBJ1-2
cdr3_aa: CSVDLGRLYF
cdr3_nt: TGCAGCGTTGATTTGGGCAGGCTGTACTTC

clone_size: many
d_call: .
v_call: TRBV19
j_call: TRBJ2-5
cdr3_aa: CASSIWDSQETQYF
cdr3_nt: TGTGCCAGTAGTATTTGGGACTCACAAGAGACCCAGTACTTC

clone_size: many
d_call: TRBD1
v_call: TRBV27
j_call: TRBJ2-7
cdr3_aa: CASSEKGPRGWYEQYF
cdr3_nt: TGTGCCAGCAGCGAAAAGGGTCCCAGGGGGTGGTACGAGCAGTACTTC

clone_size: once
d_call: TRBD1
v_call: TRBV28
j_call: TRBJ2-3
cdr3_aa: CASSLPQGASTDTQYF
cdr3_nt: TGTGCCAGCAGTTTGCCCCAGGGGGCTAGCACAGATACGCAGTATTTT

clone_size: few
d_call: .
v_call: TRBV27
j_call: TRBJ2-7
cdr3_aa: CASRPHRSDFYEQYF
cdr3_nt: TGTGCCAGCAGACCGCACAGGAGCGACTTTTACGAGCAGTACTTC

clone_size: .
d_call: .
v_call: TRBV5-1
j_call: TRBJ1-2
cdr3_aa: CASSPLGVGANYGYTF
cdr3_nt: TGCGCCAGCAGCCCCTTGGGGGTCGGGGCGAACTATGGCTACACCTTC

clone_size: .
d_call: .
v_call: TRBV29-1
j_call: TRBJ1-2
cdr3_aa: CSVERFAGNPNYGYTF
cdr3_nt: TGCAGCGTTGAAAGGTTCGCGGGGAACCCTAACTATGGCTACACCTTC

clone_size: .
d_call: .
v_call: TRBV29-1
j_call: TRBJ1-1
cdr3_aa: CSVVLGRDTEASF
cdr3_nt: TGCAGCGTTGTATTAGGAAGGGACACTGAAGCTTCCTTT

clone_size: many
d_call: TRBD2
v_call: TRBV20-1
j_call: TRBJ2-1
cdr3_aa: CSARDWRRGGSYNEQFF
cdr3_nt: TGCAGTGCTAGAGATTGGAGGCGGGGGGGCTCTTACAATGAGCAGTTCTTC

clone_size: many
d_call: .
v_call: TRBV6-1
j_call: TRBJ2-1
cdr3_aa: CASHKTGKNEQFF
cdr3_nt: TGTGCCAGCCACAAAACAGGGAAAAATGAGCAGTTCTTC

clone_size: few
d_call: .
v_call: TRBV6-1
j_call: TRBJ2-3
cdr3_aa: CASSEYRDLTDTQYF
cdr3_nt: TGTGCCAGCAGCGAATACAGGGACCTCACAGATACGCAGTATTTT

clone_size: .
d_call: .
v_call: TRBV5-1
j_call: TRBJ1-5
cdr3_aa: CASSLGQAVRPQHF
cdr3_nt: TGCGCCAGCAGCCTGGGACAAGCGGTTCGACCCCAGCATTTT

clone_size: many
d_call: .
v_call: TRBV7-9
j_call: TRBJ2-3
cdr3_aa: CASTPSRDTQYF
cdr3_nt: TGTGCCAGCACCCCCTCAAGAGATACGCAGTATTTT

clone_size: .
d_call: TRBD1
v_call: TRBV20-1
j_call: TRBJ2-7
cdr3_aa: CSAAQGTVTYEQYF
cdr3_nt: TGCAGTGCTGCCCAAGGGACAGTTACCTACGAGCAGTACTTC

clone_size: .
d_call: TRBD2
v_call: TRBV20-1
j_call: TRBJ2-5
cdr3_aa: CSASSSGGLRETQYF
cdr3_nt: TGCAGTGCTAGTAGTAGCGGGGGCCTCCGGGAGACCCAGTACTTC

clone_size: many
d_call: .
v_call: TRBV7-9
j_call: TRBJ2-5
cdr3_aa: CASSLSHGETQYF
cdr3_nt: TGTGCCAGCAGCTTAAGTCACGGAGAGACCCAGTACTTC

clone_size: many
d_call: .
v_call: TRBV11-2
j_call: TRBJ2-5
cdr3_aa: CASSLEWQLSETQYF
cdr3_nt: TGTGCCAGCAGCTTAGAGTGGCAGCTATCGGAGACCCAGTACTTC

clone_size: many
d_call: TRBD1
v_call: TRBV10-3
j_call: TRBJ2-7
cdr3_aa: CAIREARDRGYEQYF
cdr3_nt: TGTGCCATCAGGGAGGCGCGGGACAGGGGTTACGAGCAGTACTTC

clone_size: many
d_call: .
v_call: TRBV7-2
j_call: TRBJ2-7
cdr3_aa: CASSPSYTYEQYF
cdr3_nt: TGTGCCAGCAGCCCCAGTTACACCTACGAGCAGTACTTC

clone_size: many
d_call: .
v_call: TRBV20-1
j_call: TRBJ1-1
cdr3_aa: CSASVGPGTEAFF
cdr3_nt: TGCAGTGCTAGTGTGGGCCCGGGCACTGAAGCTTTCTTT

clone_size: .
d_call: .
v_call: TRBV5-1
j_call: TRBJ2-2
cdr3_aa: CASSRRTRELFF
cdr3_nt: TGCGCCAGCAGTCGGAGGACCCGGGAGCTGTTTTTT

clone_size: many
d_call: .
v_call: TRBV5-1
j_call: TRBJ2-7
cdr3_aa: CASSPSSREEQYF
cdr3_nt: TGCGCCAGCAGCCCATCGTCTAGGGAAGAGCAGTACTTC

clone_size: .
d_call: .
v_call: TRBV27
j_call: TRBJ2-3
cdr3_aa: CASSLWSASTDTQYF
cdr3_nt: TGTGCCAGCAGTTTGTGGTCGGCTAGCACAGATACGCAGTATTTT

clone_size: many
d_call: TRBD1
v_call: TRBV15
j_call: TRBJ2-5
cdr3_aa: CATSRDRVETQYF
cdr3_nt: TGTGCCACCAGCAGGGACAGGGTTGAGACCCAGTACTTC

clone_size: few
d_call: .
v_call: TRBV28
j_call: TRBJ1-3
cdr3_aa: CAVYGTLSSGNTIYF
cdr3_nt: TGTGCCGTCTACGGGACGTTGAGCTCTGGAAACACCATATATTTT

clone_size: many
d_call: .
v_call: TRBV5-1
j_call: TRBJ2-2
cdr3_aa: CASSLATRDGGELFF
cdr3_nt: TGCGCCAGCAGCTTGGCGACCCGAGATGGCGGGGAGCTGTTTTTT

clone_size: many
d_call: TRBD1
v_call: TRBV29-1
j_call: TRBJ2-7
cdr3_aa: CSVARTGGYEQYF
cdr3_nt: TGCAGCGTTGCCCGGACAGGAGGTTACGAGCAGTACTTC

clone_size: few
d_call: TRBD1
v_call: TRBV2
j_call: TRBJ2-7
cdr3_aa: CASSLSLGQGTYEQYF
cdr3_nt: TGTGCCAGCAGTTTGTCTCTGGGACAGGGGACCTACGAGCAGTACTTC

clone_size: many
d_call: .
v_call: TRBV18
j_call: TRBJ1-4
cdr3_aa: CASSPWINEKLFF
cdr3_nt: TGTGCCAGCTCACCTTGGATTAATGAAAAACTGTTTTTT

clone_size: many
d_call: TRBD2
v_call: TRBV28
j_call: TRBJ2-6
cdr3_aa: CASSRGLAGYANVLTF
cdr3_nt: TGTGCCAGCAGCAGAGGACTAGCGGGATATGCCAACGTCCTGACTTTC

clone_size: many
d_call: .
v_call: TRBV11-2
j_call: TRBJ1-1
cdr3_aa: CASSLDGSGYTEAFF
cdr3_nt: TGTGCCAGCAGCTTAGATGGCAGCGGTTACACTGAAGCTTTCTTT

clone_size: .
d_call: .
v_call: TRBV5-5
j_call: TRBJ2-3
cdr3_aa: CAGSLDRAGGTDTQYF
cdr3_nt: TGTGCCGGCAGCTTGGATCGAGCGGGTGGCACAGATACGCAGTATTTT

clone_size: many
d_call: .
v_call: TRBV5-1
j_call: TRBJ2-1
cdr3_aa: CASSLDPTLNEQFF
cdr3_nt: TGCGCCAGCAGCTTAGACCCTACACTCAATGAGCAGTTCTTC

clone_size: .
d_call: .
v_call: TRBV20-1
j_call: TRBJ2-1
cdr3_aa: CSAPSRRDSYYNEQFF
cdr3_nt: TGCAGTGCTCCGTCCCGTCGGGACTCCTACTACAATGAGCAGTTCTTC

clone_size: many
d_call: TRBD1
v_call: TRBV12-3/TRBV12-4
j_call: TRBJ1-5
cdr3_aa: CASKEMDRGGQPQHF
cdr3_nt: TGTGCCAGCAAAGAAATGGACAGGGGCGGCCAGCCCCAGCATTTT

clone_size: many
d_call: TRBD1
v_call: TRBV28
j_call: TRBJ1-4
cdr3_aa: CASSSWDRGDEKLFF
cdr3_nt: TGTGCCAGCAGTTCCTGGGACAGGGGAGATGAAAAACTGTTTTTT

clone_size: many
d_call: TRBD2
v_call: TRBV19
j_call: TRBJ2-1
cdr3_aa: CASSMGGSNNEQFF
cdr3_nt: TGTGCCAGTAGTATGGGCGGGAGTAACAATGAGCAGTTCTTC

clone_size: many
d_call: .
v_call: TRBV15
j_call: TRBJ2-2
cdr3_aa: CATSRDAGTGELFF
cdr3_nt: TGTGCCACCAGCAGAGATGCGGGCACCGGGGAGCTGTTTTTT

clone_size: many
d_call: .
v_call: TRBV5-6
j_call: TRBJ2-7
cdr3_aa: CASSEGPAYEQYF
cdr3_nt: TGTGCCAGCAGCGAGGGACCCGCCTACGAGCAGTACTTC

clone_size: few
d_call: .
v_call: TRBV4-1
j_call: TRBJ2-5
cdr3_aa: CASSQDRIQETQYF
cdr3_nt: TGCGCCAGCAGCCAAGACAGGATCCAAGAGACCCAGTACTTC

clone_size: few
d_call: .
v_call: TRBV7-2
j_call: TRBJ1-5
cdr3_aa: CASSDFGQPQHF
cdr3_nt: TGTGCCAGCAGTGATTTCGGGCAGCCCCAGCATTTT

clone_size: .
d_call: TRBD1
v_call: TRBV2
j_call: TRBJ2-1
cdr3_aa: CASSDGTGSDEQFF
cdr3_nt: TGTGCCAGCAGTGACGGGACAGGTAGTGATGAGCAGTTCTTC

clone_size: many
d_call: TRBD1
v_call: TRBV19
j_call: TRBJ1-5
cdr3_aa: CASSVPGQGNQPQHF
cdr3_nt: TGTGCCAGTAGTGTTCCGGGACAGGGGAATCAGCCCCAGCATTTT

clone_size: many
d_call: TRBD2
v_call: TRBV12-3/TRBV12-4
j_call: TRBJ2-1
cdr3_aa: CASSLRGLAGGREQFF
cdr3_nt: TGTGCCAGCAGTTTAAGGGGACTAGCGGGAGGGCGTGAGCAGTTCTTC